Listed below are T cell receptor beta chains from one sample, sequenced in a study of PD-L1 blockade in urothelial cancer. Data came from immunoSEQ multiplex PCR; TCRdb stores just in-frame clones and leaves some out. Of about 130,000 clones in the sample, 86% are singletons; the top ten hold 2% to 2.5%. The sequences come from PBMCs, collected around atezolizumab (anti-PD-L1) treatment. The receptor set was obtained from a man in his fifties or sixties with urothelial cancer. CDR3s include the opening cysteine and the closing phenylalanine or tryptophan. The D gene is left open where the match is weak. Clone size appears in some rows only: once, few, many, or a class for an expanded clone.

>TRBJ2-2|TRBV7-7|TRBD2|-
CASSASGRAGGELFF
TGTGCTAGCAGCGCGAGCGGGAGGGCCGGCGGGGAGCTGTTTTTT
>TRBJ2-5|TRBV9|-|-
CASSRGGTETQYF
TGTGCCAGCAGCCGTGGCGGGACAGAGACCCAGTACTTC
>TRBJ1-4|TRBV4-1|TRBD1|few
CASSRPGTVEKLFF
TGCGCCAGCAGCCGTCCCGGGACAGTAGAAAAACTGTTTTTT
>TRBJ1-6|TRBV27|-|-
CASSPSSSYNSPLHF
TGTGCCAGCAGTCCCTCGAGTTCCTATAATTCACCCCTCCACTTT
>TRBJ1-5|TRBV4-1|-|-
CASSQDRGIGQPQHF
TGCGCCAGCAGCCAAGATAGGGGAATTGGACAGCCCCAGCATTTT
>TRBJ2-7|TRBV2|TRBD1|-
CASSDGTTGGHEQYF
TGTGCCAGCAGTGACGGGACCACAGGGGGCCACGAGCAGTACTTC
>TRBJ2-5|TRBV7-2|-|-
CASSPRDWKETQYF
TGTGCCAGCAGCCCTAGGGACTGGAAAGAGACCCAGTACTTC
>TRBJ2-4|TRBV4-1|-|once
CASSQVIAVAKNIQYF
TGCGCCAGCAGCCAAGTGATAGCGGTAGCCAAAAACATTCAGTACTTC
>TRBJ1-6|TRBV5-1|TRBD1|-
CASSLGTGGNSPLHF
TGCGCCAGCAGCTTAGGGACAGGAGGAAATTCACCCCTCCACTTT
>TRBJ2-1|TRBV7-3|TRBD1|-
CASSLTGGSYNEQFF
TGTGCCAGCAGCTTGACAGGGGGTTCCTACAATGAGCAGTTCTTC
>TRBJ1-2|TRBV6-6|-|-
CASSYTGGDDYGYTF
TGTGCCAGCAGTTATACGGGGGGTGATGACTATGGCTACACCTTC
>TRBJ2-3|TRBV18|-|few
CASSPHRGLSTDTQYF
TGTGCCAGCTCACCACACAGGGGACTCAGCACAGATACGCAGTATTTT
>TRBJ1-2|TRBV9|-|-
CASSATGIGNYGYTF
TGTGCCAGCAGCGCCACAGGGATCGGAAACTATGGCTACACCTTC
>TRBJ2-3|TRBV11-1|TRBD2|-
CASSPGRERTDTQYF
TGTGCCAGCAGCCCGGGGCGGGAGAGGACAGATACGCAGTATTTT
>TRBJ2-1|TRBV30|TRBD1|-
CAWSVRWGDRIYNEQFF
TGTGCCTGGAGTGTACGTTGGGGGGACAGGATCTACAATGAGCAGTTCTTC
>TRBJ1-1|TRBV27|TRBD1|-
CASSCTGQGTCEAFF
TGTGCCAGCAGTTGTACGGGACAGGGGACGTGTGAAGCTTTCTTT
>TRBJ2-5|TRBV19|TRBD2|few
CASRGTSGSLETQYF
TGTGCCAGTAGGGGGACTAGCGGGAGTCTTGAGACCCAGTACTTC
>TRBJ1-2|TRBV6-5|-|once
CASRTVYGYTF
TGTGCCAGCAGGACAGTCTATGGCTACACCTTC
>TRBJ2-7|TRBV5-1|TRBD1|-
CASSFDGTGTSFYEQYF
TGCGCCAGCAGCTTCGACGGGACAGGGACATCCTTCTACGAGCAGTACTTC
>TRBJ2-7|TRBV6-1|-|-
CASTLTGRSEQYF
TGTGCCAGCACCCTGACAGGTCGGTCCGAGCAGTACTTC
>TRBJ2-1|TRBV20-1|-|once
CSADSYLEQFF
TGCAGTGCTGATAGCTATCTTGAGCAGTTCTTC
>TRBJ1-2|TRBV28|-|-
CASSLPQGSSRGYTF
TGTGCCAGCAGTTTACCCCAGGGATCATCTCGTGGGTACACCTTC
>TRBJ2-1|TRBV19|TRBD2|-
CASRLGGEGEQFF
TGTGCCAGTAGGTTGGGAGGGGAGGGGGAGCAGTTCTTC
>TRBJ2-7|TRBV5-1|TRBD2|-
CASSLAASGDYEQYF
TGCGCCAGCAGCTTGGCGGCTAGCGGGGACTACGAGCAGTACTTC
>TRBJ2-1|TRBV6-5|TRBD1|-
CASSSRQGIINEQFF
TGTGCCAGCAGCTCCCGACAGGGAATAATCAATGAGCAGTTCTTC
>TRBJ2-5|TRBV5-1|TRBD2|-
CASSPGGLAGHETQYF
TGCGCCAGCAGCCCAGGGGGACTAGCGGGACACGAGACCCAGTACTTC
>TRBJ2-7|TRBV27|TRBD2|once
CASSLKASGIYEQYF
TGTGCCAGCAGTTTGAAGGCTAGCGGGATTTACGAGCAGTACTTC
>TRBJ2-5|TRBV28|TRBD1|-
CASSLGQGRLETQYF
TGTGCCAGCAGTTTGGGACAGGGGCGCTTGGAGACCCAGTACTTC
>TRBJ2-3|TRBV7-3|TRBD1|-
CASSKTGGPGSPDTQYF
TGTGCCAGCAGCAAAACAGGGGGCCCGGGGAGCCCAGATACGCAGTATTTT